The 26 T cell receptor beta chains reported below all come from one sample, sequenced in a study of T cells in Graves' hyperthyroidism and ophthalmopathy. RNA transcripts gave rise to amplified TCR beta CDR3 regions. The HTBI primer set served for first-round RT-PCR of the TCR CDR3. Each CDR3 protein gets one entry after TCRdb re-called the multiplex PCR reads with MiXCR. This sample has 600,000 to 900,000 distinct CDR3 sequences, with about a sixth found just once. Sequencing was performed on blood. Receptors were obtained from a man aged 18 to 29 with Graves' hyperthyroidism.

In DNA form, the CDR3 reads TGTGCCAGCAGCTTTGGGACAGAGATCACAGATACGCAGTATTTT. Translated: CASSFGTEITDTQYF. The chain carries TRBV7-9 and TRBJ2-3, with 7 bases identical to TRBD1. The V gene end was trimmed by 3 bases and the J gene end by 2 bases; junction bases not matched to a gene: 5. CDR3 length: 15 residues. Germline CDR1 reads SEHNR; CDR2 reads FQNEAQ (reference sequence).

The chain employs TRBV4-1 and TRBJ1-1, with D unresolved. Trimming took 4 bases from V and 1 from J, leaving 13 bases between them. The CDR3 runs to 15 residues. CDR1 and CDR2 from the germline V gene are MGHRA and YSYEKL. CDR3 sequence: CASSPWLISNTEAFF. CDR3 nucleotide sequence: TGCGCCAGCAGCCCCTGGCTTATTTCGAACACTGAAGCTTTCTTT.

This clonotype was counted at least ten times. The V call is TRBV28, the J call TRBJ2-7; no firm D call. There are 14 residues in the CDR3. In germline, CDR1 is MDHEN, CDR2 SYDVKM. V dropped 6 bases and J dropped 0 bases, with 12 bases sitting between them. The CDR3 DNA reads as TGTGCCAGCAGGGCCCCTGGGAACTCCTACGAGCAGTACTTC. Translating gives CASRAPGNSYEQYF.

This clonotype was found many times. V usage is TRBV11-1 and J usage is TRBJ2-1, with 8 nucleotides matching TRBD2. Germline V lookup: CDR1 SGHAT, CDR2 FQDESV (reference sequence). This CDR3 contains 14 residues. Unmatched junction bases numbered 8, after V lost 4 bases and J lost 9 bases. CDR3: CASSSSRGGIEQFF. The CDR3 DNA reads TGTGCCAGCAGCTCTAGCCGGGGGGGGATTGAGCAGTTCTTC.

The chain couples TRBV3-1 to TRBJ2-4; tentatively, D is TRBD1 (6 bases). The CDR3 extends over 16 amino acids. Per the germline V gene, CDR1 is LGHDT and CDR2 is YNNKEL (reference sequence). The ends were cut back, 0 bases at V and 6 bases at J, with 15 bases in the middle. For the CDR3, the DNA is TGTGCCAGCAGCCAAGATATGGGGCCCAGGGGAAACATTCAGTACTTC. Encoded protein: CASSQDMGPRGNIQYF.

V gene TRBV6-1 combines with J gene TRBJ2-7; 10 positions agree with TRBD2. Germline V gene lookup returns CDR1 MNHNS and CDR2 SASEGT. The CDR3 has 13 residues. The V and J ends lost 6 bases and 7 bases, in that order; junction bases with no gene match: 6. The CDR3 is CASRSGLAEEQYF. CDR3 in DNA: TGTGCCAGCAGATCCGGACTAGCGGAAGAGCAGTACTTC.

The chain employs TRBV6-1 and TRBJ2-1, with 10 bases fitting TRBD1. The germline CDR1 and CDR2 sequences are MNHNS and SASEGT. There are 13 residues in the CDR3. V lost 10 bases and J lost 7; bases outside the gene matches: 7. The CDR3 nucleotides read TGTGCCACCTGGGACAGGGGAACAAATGAGCAGTTCTTC. Translated: CATWDRGTNEQFF.

In its sample, this clonotype was seen many times. V gene TRBV28 combines with J gene TRBJ2-2; no definite D call. In germline, CDR1 is MDHEN, CDR2 SYDVKM. V shed 6 bases and J shed 3 bases, with 5 bases lying between them. The CDR3 is 12 residues long. CDR3 region: CASRSYTGELFF. The CDR3 DNA reads as TGTGCCAGCAGATCGTACACCGGGGAGCTGTTTTTT. The full variable domain, with the rest looked up from reference TRBV28 and TRBJ2-2, is DVKVTQSSRYLVKRTGEKVFLECVQDMDHENMFWYRQDPGLGLRLIYFSYDVKMKEKGDIPEGYSVSREKKERFSLILESASTNQTSMYLCASRSYTGELFFGEGSRLTVL.

Ten or more counts support this clonotype. This chain uses TRBV7-8 with TRBJ1-1; D is unclear. In germline, CDR1 is SGHVS, CDR2 FQNEAQ. Between the trimmed V and J ends, which lost 5 bases and 2 bases, there was a span of 9 bases. The CDR3 runs to 13 residues. CDR3 nucleotide sequence: TGTGCCAGCAGCCCGACGCGTAACACTGAAGCTTTCTTT. It encodes CASSPTRNTEAFF.

This clonotype appeared many times. The chain joins TRBV5-5 to TRBJ1-1, with D unclear. Trimming left V 5 bases short and J 0 bases short, with 2 bases between. The CDR3 runs 11 residues. Germline assignment: CDR1 SGHKS and CDR2 YYEKEE (reference sequence). CDR3 coding DNA: TGTGCCAGCAGTATGAACACTGAAGCTTTCTTT. Its translation is CASSMNTEAFF. Using reference TRBV5-5 and TRBJ1-1 for the parts outside the CDR3, the full variable domain is DAGVTQSPTHLIKTRGQQVTLRCSPISGHKSVSWYQQVLGQGPQFIFQYYEKEERGRGNFPDRFSARQFPNYSSELNVNALLLGDSALYLCASSMNTEAFFGQGTRLTVV.

This clonotype was counted ten times or more. J is TRBJ2-2 and V is TRBV4-2, with unresolved D. The CDR3 totals 14 residues. Trimming removed 4 bases at V and 1 base at J, with 7 bases between. Germline V gives CDR1 LGHNA, CDR2 YNFKEQ. DNA for the CDR3: TGTGCCAGCAGCCGTACCTGGAACACCGGGGAGCTGTTTTTT. Its protein product is CASSRTWNTGELFF.

This clonotype was seen many times. The V call is TRBV2, the J call TRBJ1-1; the D is unclear. Per germline, CDR1 SNHLY and CDR2 FYNNEI. The CDR3 is 15 residues long. V was trimmed by 6 bases and J by 4 bases, leaving 18 bases between them. Here the CDR3 reads CASSVTRGGGTEAFF. The CDR3, as DNA: TGTGCCAGCAGCGTAACGCGGGGAGGAGGCACTGAAGCTTTCTTT. Using reference TRBV2 and TRBJ1-1 for the parts outside the CDR3, the full variable domain is EPEVTQTPSHQVTQMGQEVILRCVPISNHLYFYWYRQILGQKVEFLVSFYNNEISEKSEIFDDQFSVERPDGSNFTLKIRSTKLEDSAMYFCASSVTRGGGTEAFFGQGTRLTVV.

This clonotype was picked up many times. This CDR3 is CASRAGRLNTEAFF. The CDR3 nucleotides read TGTGCCAGCAGGGCGGGCAGACTGAACACTGAAGCTTTCTTT. The rearrangement uses TRBV2 and TRBJ1-1; D is uncertain. With 6 bases removed from V and 0 bases from J, the gap between germline ends came to 11 bases. Looked up from germline, CDR1 is SNHLY and CDR2 is FYNNEI. The CDR3 loop spans 14 amino acids.

This sequence joins TRBV20-1 and TRBJ1-2, with 8 bases matching TRBD1. Germline CDR1 is DFQATT and CDR2 is SNEGSKA (reference sequence). The CDR3 sequence is 14 residues long. Losses at the gene ends were 2 bases for V and 8 bases for J; bases not matched to a gene: 10. CDR3 nucleotide sequence: TGCAGTGCTAGACGCGGACAGGGAGCAAGAGGCTACACCTTC. Its protein product is CSARRGQGARGYTF.

The CDR3 reads CASSVDRGPSETQYF. The DNA of the CDR3 is TGTGCCAGTAGTGTCGACAGGGGCCCCAGTGAGACCCAGTACTTC. This sequence joins TRBV19 and TRBJ2-5; TRBD1 aligns across 8 bases. This CDR3 region has 15 residues. V trimming: 5 bases; J trimming: 5 bases; junction bases outside the gene matches: 10. Germline V gene lookup returns CDR1 LNHDA and CDR2 SQIVND (reference sequence).

This clonotype was recorded many times. This CDR3 reads CASTPRQEGTAFF. The DNA for the CDR3 is TGTGCCAGCACCCCTCGCCAGGAGGGGACAGCTTTCTTT. V usage is TRBV2 and J usage is TRBJ1-1, with D perhaps TRBD1 (5 bases). This CDR3 spans 13 amino acids. The germline V gene has CDR1 SNHLY and CDR2 FYNNEI. Trimming left V 7 bases short and J 10 bases short, with 19 bases between.

This clonotype was detected many times. The rearrangement uses TRBV13 and TRBJ2-1; D is possibly TRBD2 (5 bases). The CDR3 contains 14 residues. The V and J ends lost 1 base and 5 bases respectively, with 9 bases between them. From germline, CDR1 is PRHDT and CDR2 FYEKMQ (reference sequence). CDR3 region: CASSLVGANNEQFF. DNA for the CDR3: TGTGCCAGCAGCTTAGTGGGAGCCAACAATGAGCAGTTCTTC. Based on the CDR3 plus reference TRBV13 and TRBJ2-1, the full variable domain is AAGVIQSPRHLIKEKRETATLKCYPIPRHDTVYWYQQGPGQDPQFLISFYEKMQSDKGSIPDRFSAQQFSDYHSELNMSSLELGDSALYFCASSLVGANNEQFFGPGTRLTVL.

The rearrangement uses TRBV12-5 and TRBJ1-1, with a tentative D call TRBD1 (6 bases). V was shortened by 5 bases and J by 0 bases, with 13 bases between the two germline ends. Germline CDR1 LGHNT, CDR2 FRNRAP. The CDR3 sequence is 15 residues long. The DNA of the CDR3 is TGTGCTAGTGGTCCTCAGACAGGCCTGAACACTGAAGCTTTCTTT. Translating gives CASGPQTGLNTEAFF.

This clonotype has ten or more counts. The chain uses TRBV7-9 and TRBJ2-1; D remains unclear. The CDR3 has 11 residues. Between the trimmed V and J ends, which lost 8 bases and 6 bases, there was a span of 8 bases. Germline CDR1 is SEHNR and CDR2 is FQNEAQ (reference sequence). CDR3 sequence: CASGLGNEQFF. CDR3 nucleotide sequence: TGTGCCAGCGGGCTTGGCAATGAGCAGTTCTTC.

The chain couples TRBV10-2 to TRBJ2-1; D may be TRBD1 (5 bases). Germline CDR1 is WSHSY and CDR2 is SAAADI. V shed 3 bases and J shed 2 bases, with 14 bases lying between them. The CDR3 consists of 16 residues. CDR3 sequence reads: CASSEDRSIAYNEQFF. Here the CDR3 DNA reads TGCGCCAGCAGTGAAGACAGATCGATCGCCTACAATGAGCAGTTCTTC.

This clonotype was recorded a few times. J is TRBJ2-7 and V is TRBV6-5; D perhaps matches TRBD2 (6 bases). Trimming pared 2 bases from V and 4 bases from J, leaving 12 bases between. The CDR3 loop spans 14 amino acids. Germline-derived CDR1 and CDR2 are MNHEY and SVGAGI. This chain's CDR3 is CASSYGGRRYEQYF. CDR3 DNA: TGTGCCAGCAGTTACGGAGGGAGGCGGTACGAGCAGTACTTC.

This clonotype was seen repeatedly, ten times or more. The CDR3 reads CASSHTGIWSSYTF. DNA for the CDR3: TGTGCCAGCAGCCACACCGGGATATGGTCTAGCTACACCTTC. This chain joins TRBV7-2 and TRBJ1-2, with unresolved D. There are 14 residues in the CDR3. V was clipped by 5 bases and J by 9 bases, with 19 bases between them. Germline V gene sequence: CDR1 SGHTA, CDR2 FQGNSA.

The gene calls are TRBV20-1 and TRBJ2-5; TRBD2 aligns across 7 bases. There are 15 residues in the CDR3. The V gene's germline CDR1 is DFQATT and CDR2 SNEGSKA (reference sequence). Trimming at V came to 6 bases and at J to 6 bases, leaving 16 bases not matched to a gene. In nucleotides, the CDR3 is TGCAGTGCGGGGGACCAAGGGAGGGCCTTCCAGACCCAGTACTTC. Translating gives CSAGDQGRAFQTQYF.

The chain has TRBV7-9 and TRBJ2-5; D gene ambiguous. This CDR3 region has 13 residues. Trimming stripped 7 bases from V and 4 bases from J, with 13 bases between. The V gene's germline CDR1 is SEHNR and CDR2 FQNEAQ (reference sequence). Written as DNA, the CDR3 is TGTGCCAGCACCTCTACCCCCGGAGAGACCCAGTACTTC. It specifies CASTSTPGETQYF.

This clonotype was picked up a small number of times. The V and J genes are TRBV28 and TRBJ1-2; D may be TRBD1 (5 bases). CDR3 length: 14 amino acids. CDR1 and CDR2 (germline): MDHEN, SYDVKM. Trimming cost V 2 bases and J 0 bases, with 7 bases left between them. The CDR3 region is CASSLPRANYGYTF. CDR3 nucleotides: TGTGCCAGCAGTTTACCCAGGGCTAACTATGGCTACACCTTC.

This sequence joins TRBV6-1 and TRBJ1-2, with a weak D call TRBD1 (6 bases). The CDR3 is 16 residues long. Germline loops: CDR1 MNHNS, CDR2 SASEGT. Trimming cost V 5 bases and J 0 bases, with 16 bases left between them. CDR3 loop: CASSPNRDPANYGYTF. CDR3 bases: TGTGCCAGCAGTCCAAACAGGGACCCAGCTAACTATGGCTACACCTTC.